The TCR beta chain described here comes from a study of CD8 T cells in Susac syndrome. TEMRA cells were enriched by FACS, and CD4+ and CD8+ T cells were negatively isolated. An input of roughly 0.45 to 1 ug of RNA was subjected to reverse transcription using random hexamers. TCRdb re-called the immunoSEQ multiplex PCR reads with MiXCR, one entry per CDR3 protein. This sample has about 120,000 distinct CDR3 sequences, with about nine tenths found just once. The CDR3 is made up of 16 amino acids. The ends lost 2 bases at V and 8 bases at J; junction bases unmatched: 9. Specimen: CD4+ T cells from PBMCs. The chain employs TRBV12-3 or TRBV12-4 and TRBJ2-3; TRBD2 matches 11 bases. The TCR was taken from a human donor in good health. As DNA, the CDR3 is TGTGCCAGCAGTTTAAGTGCTAGCGGGGGGACTGGTACGCAGTATTTT. Translated, it gives CASSLSASGGTGTQYF.